These 18 T cell receptor beta chains originate from one sample sequenced in a study of T cells after yellow fever vaccination. TCRdb re-analysed the 5' RACE reads in MiXCR, keeping a single row per CDR3 protein. The table records about 210,000 distinct CDR3 sequences, around 3.1% of them present only once. The sample consisted of CD4+ T cells sorted from PBMCs, taken 10 days after the yellow fever booster vaccination. These receptors were collected from a man between 18 and 35 years old who received the YFV17D yellow fever vaccine.

This clonotype occurred a few times. V is TRBV6-2 or TRBV6-3 and J is TRBJ2-7; D could derive from TRBD1 or TRBD2 (5 bases each). Germline V gene sequence: CDR1 MNHEY, CDR2 SVGEGT. The germline V and J ends were trimmed by 5 bases and 6 bases, with 20 bases remaining between them. This CDR3 region has 15 residues. CDR3 region: CASSDIQGSGSEQYV. The CDR3 nucleotides read TGTGCCAGCAGTGACATCCAGGGTTCTGGGAGCGAGCAGTACGTC.

J is TRBJ1-2 and V is TRBV5-1; a possible D gene is TRBD1 (5 bases). This CDR3 is 14 amino acids long. The germline CDR1 and CDR2 sequences are SGHRS and YFSETQ. The V end was cut by 4 bases, the J end by 3 bases, with 13 bases between. The CDR3, as DNA: TGCGCCAGCAGCCGCGCCGGGACCGACTATGGCTACACCTTC. It is translated as CASSRAGTDYGYTF.

This clonotype was detected only a few times. The chain is built from TRBV2 and TRBJ2-7; 8 bases are shared with TRBD1. This CDR3 spans 13 amino acids. Germline loops: CDR1 SNHLY, CDR2 FYNNEI. V shed 7 bases and J 6 bases; nucleotides not matched to a gene: 8. The CDR3: CASKGQGPSEQYF. Here the CDR3 DNA reads TGTGCCAGCAAAGGACAGGGACCGTCCGAGCAGTACTTC. The variable domain in full, completed from reference TRBV2 and TRBJ2-7, reads EPEVTQTPSHQVTQMGQEVILRCVPISNHLYFYWYRQILGQKVEFLVSFYNNEISEKSEIFDDQFSVERPDGSNFTLKIRSTKLEDSAMYFCASKGQGPSEQYFGPGTRLTVT.

The table lists this clonotype with many counts. The rearrangement joins TRBV6-4 to TRBJ2-1; TRBD2 agrees at 11 bases. V shed 3 bases and J 5 bases; nucleotides not matched to a gene: 3. This CDR3 is built from 15 residues. The germline CDR1 and CDR2 sequences are MRHNA and SNTAGT. CDR3 bases: TGTGCCAGCAGTGATAGCGGGGGGGTCAACAATGAGCAGTTCTTC. It is translated as CASSDSGGVNNEQFF.

This clonotype was recorded at least ten times. CDR3 in amino acids: CASSATGKSSYEQYV. DNA of the CDR3: TGTGCCAGCAGCGCGACAGGGAAATCTTCCTACGAGCAGTACGTC. The V call is TRBV6-1, the J call TRBJ2-7; 7 bases are a match to TRBD1. The CDR3 is made up of 15 amino acids. Per the germline V gene, CDR1 is MNHNS and CDR2 is SASEGT. V shed 6 bases, J shed 1 base, and the junction held 9 bases outside the gene matches.

The J gene is TRBJ2-2, the V gene TRBV4-3, with 13 bases identical to TRBD2. CDR1 LGHNA and CDR2 YSLEER come from the germline V gene. Trimming at V came to 5 bases and at J to 4 bases, leaving 7 bases not matched to a gene. This CDR3 is built from 17 residues. CDR3 bases: TGCGCCAGCAGCAACGGACTAGCGGGGGAGTTCACCGGGGAGCTGTTTTTT. Amino acid sequence: CASSNGLAGEFTGELFF.

This clonotype was counted many times. The gene calls are TRBV28 and TRBJ1-5; 10 positions match TRBD1. Trimming cost V 7 bases and J 5 bases; bases outside gene matches: 5. Germline V gene sequence: CDR1 MDHEN, CDR2 SYDVKM. The CDR3 spans 14 residues. For the CDR3, the DNA is TGTGCCAGCAATCCGGGACAGGGGCATCAGCCCCAGCATTTT. It codes for CASNPGQGHQPQHF.

This clonotype was recorded at least ten times. The rearrangement uses TRBV21-1 and TRBJ2-7; TRBD1, as called in the table, went unchecked against the DNA. TRBV21-1 is described as a pseudogene. This CDR3 has 15 amino acids. The CDR3: CASSRRGTHPYEQYF. CDR3 nucleotide sequence: TGTGCCAGCAGCAGAAGAGGGACCCACCCCTACGAGCAGTACTTC.

At least ten counts were recorded for this clonotype. This chain links TRBV4-3 with TRBJ1-2; TRBD1 aligns across 8 bases. Germline CDR1 LGHNA, CDR2 YSLEER. The CDR3 sequence is 14 residues long. Trimming cost V 4 bases and J 7 bases; bases outside gene matches: 8. Written as DNA, the CDR3 is TGCGCCAGCAGCCCGGACAGGGCGCCCGGTGGCTACACCTTC. The encoded protein is CASSPDRAPGGYTF.

This clonotype was seen many times. J is TRBJ1-2 and V is TRBV11-2; the match to TRBD1 covers 10 bases. The CDR3 has 16 residues. The V segment lost 0 bases and the J segment 4 bases; nucleotides outside the gene matches: 5. The V gene's germline CDR1 is SGHAT and CDR2 FQNNGV. In nucleotides, the CDR3 is TGTGCCAGCAGCTTAGATGGGGGGACAGGGGCCTATGGCTACACCTTC. Protein sequence: CASSLDGGTGAYGYTF.

This clonotype appeared a few times. The chain joins TRBV9 to TRBJ1-1, with D perhaps TRBD1 (5 bases). This CDR3 contains 14 residues. Germline V lookup: CDR1 SGDLS, CDR2 YYNGEE. The germline V and J ends were trimmed by 3 bases and 5 bases, with 14 bases remaining between them. The CDR3 nucleotides are TGTGCCAGCAGCGCGGGACGGACCTCGACTGAAGCTTTCTTT. Translation gives CASSAGRTSTEAFF. The full variable domain, its missing parts supplied by reference TRBV9 and TRBJ1-1, is DSGVTQTPKHLITATGQRVTLRCSPRSGDLSVYWYQQSLDQGLQFLIQYYNGEERAKGNILERFSAQQFPDLHSELNLSSLELGDSALYFCASSAGRTSTEAFFGQGTRLTVV.

This clonotype was counted at least ten times. The rearrangement joins TRBV7-3 to TRBJ2-1, with D perhaps matching TRBD2 (6 bases). Germline CDR1 and CDR2: SGHTA and FQGTGA. CDR3 length equals 15 residues. The V and J ends lost 2 bases and 0 bases respectively, with 8 bases between them. This chain's CDR3 is CASSLWGDSYNEQFF. The CDR3 coding sequence is TGTGCCAGCAGCTTATGGGGGGACTCCTACAATGAGCAGTTCTTC.

This clonotype was counted between two and nine times. V usage is TRBV5-6 and J usage is TRBJ2-7, with 9 nucleotides matching TRBD1. V lost 4 bases to trimming and J lost 1 base; unmatched junction nucleotides: 6. The CDR3 contains 15 residues. Germline values: CDR1 SGHDT, CDR2 YYEEEE. This chain's CDR3 is CASSTFGQGSYEQYV. The CDR3 DNA reads as TGTGCCAGCAGCACCTTCGGACAGGGGTCCTACGAGCAGTACGTC.

This clonotype was seen at least ten times. The V call is TRBV10-3, the J call TRBJ2-3, with 9 bases aligning to TRBD2. V shed 4 bases, J shed 2 bases, and the junction held 7 bases outside the gene matches. Looked up from germline, CDR1 is ENHRY and CDR2 is SYGVKD. CDR3 length: 16 residues. CDR3 loop: CAISVGAGGTTDTQYF. The CDR3 region has the DNA TGTGCCATCAGTGTGGGAGCGGGGGGCACCACAGATACGCAGTATTTT.

This clonotype occurred many times. J is TRBJ2-2 and V is TRBV28, with D possibly TRBD1 on 6 matching bases. This CDR3 has 19 amino acids. Trimming cost V 5 bases and J 2 bases, with 24 bases left between them. Germline V gives CDR1 MDHEN, CDR2 SYDVKM. CDR3 nucleotide sequence: TGTGCCAGCAGTCCCCAGAGAGCCCGGGACATCCTTAACACCGGGGAGCTGTTTTTT. Translated, it gives CASSPQRARDILNTGELFF.

This clonotype has ten or more counts. The V gene is TRBV3-1, the J gene TRBJ1-2; the D gene is possibly TRBD1 (5 bases). This CDR3 has 13 amino acids. The V and J ends lost 0 bases and 10 bases respectively, with 12 bases between them. CDR1 and CDR2 (germline): LGHDT, YNNKEL (reference sequence). Here the CDR3 reads CASSQDGGANYTF. CDR3 DNA sequence: TGTGCCAGCAGCCAAGATGGCGGGGCGAACTACACCTTC.

This clonotype was recorded many times. The chain employs TRBV5-1 and TRBJ1-3; the D gene is possibly TRBD1 (5 bases). The CDR3 loop spans 15 amino acids. V lost 1 base to trimming and J lost 0 bases, with 8 bases between them. Germline loops: CDR1 SGHRS, CDR2 YFSETQ. CDR3 sequence reads: CASSLLGASGNTIYF. The DNA of the CDR3 is TGCGCCAGCAGCTTGTTAGGGGCCTCTGGAAACACCATATATTTT.

This clonotype was picked up many times. This sequence joins TRBV4-2 and TRBJ2-7; 7 bases are shared with TRBD2. The ends lost 1 base at V and 6 bases at J; junction bases unmatched: 6. There are 14 residues in the CDR3. The germline V gene has CDR1 LGHNA and CDR2 YNFKEQ. Here the CDR3 DNA reads TGTGCCAGCAGCCAAGGGACTAGAGACTCCGAGCAGTACTTC. Translated: CASSQGTRDSEQYF.